One sample yielded the 30 T cell receptor beta chains listed below, sequenced in a study of T-cell memory formation after mild COVID-19. TCRdb used MiXCR to reprocess the 5' RACE reads, holding one entry per CDR3 protein. The table lists about 190,000 distinct CDR3 sequences, around 19% of them singletons. The sample was PBMCs or a T cell subset sorted from them (not recorded which). The source is an adult woman who had mild COVID-19 (a few samples of this study predate the infection). Cell type and time point are not known.

In its sample, this clonotype was seen a few times. This sequence joins TRBV29-1 and TRBJ2-7, with a possible D match to TRBD1 (5 bases). The CDR3 has 13 amino acids. Germline V gene lookup returns CDR1 SQVTM and CDR2 ANQGSEA. The CDR3 is CRDPLGRSNEQYF. CDR3 bases: TGCAGAGACCCGTTGGGGCGCAGCAACGAGCAGTACTTC.

This rearrangement joins TRBV6-5 to TRBJ1-3; no reliable D call. Trimming pared 7 bases from V and 0 bases from J, leaving 13 bases between. Germline assignment: CDR1 MNHEY and CDR2 SVGAGI. The CDR3 is made up of 15 amino acids. CDR3 DNA: TGTGCCAGCACCCCGTTCAGCAGCTCTGGAAACACCATATATTTT. Translated: CASTPFSSSGNTIYF.

The chain uses TRBV5-1 and TRBJ2-7, with 7 bases matching TRBD1. In germline, CDR1 is SGHRS, CDR2 YFSETQ. Trimming at V came to 6 bases and at J to 6 bases, leaving 15 bases not matched to a gene. The length of the CDR3 is 15 residues. The CDR3 coding sequence is TGCGCCAGCAAAGGTTGGGGGACCTCAGGGGGCGAGCAGTACTTC. This gives the protein CASKGWGTSGGEQYF.

The sample holds many counts of this clonotype. The V and J genes are TRBV11-2 and TRBJ1-5; no definite D call. The V and J ends lost 0 bases and 0 bases respectively, with 9 bases between them. Per germline, CDR1 SGHAT and CDR2 FQNNGV. The CDR3 length is 16 residues. The CDR3 sequence: CASSLDGGSSNQPQHF. The CDR3 nucleotides are TGTGCCAGCAGCTTAGATGGAGGGAGTAGCAATCAGCCCCAGCATTTT.

The J gene is TRBJ2-5, the V gene TRBV12-3 or TRBV12-4; D is ambiguous. Trimming cost V 5 bases and J 5 bases, with 12 bases left between them. The CDR3 is 13 residues long. CDR3 loop: CASSGPLTETQYF. As DNA, the CDR3 is TGTGCCAGCAGTGGACCCCTCACGGAGACCCAGTACTTC.

This clonotype was found a few times. The chain employs TRBV6-5 and TRBJ2-5; D is uncertain. Germline V gene sequence: CDR1 MNHEY, CDR2 SVGAGI. The CDR3 runs to 13 residues. Trimming cost V 4 bases and J 2 bases, with 8 bases left between them. The CDR3 DNA sequence: TGTGCCAGCAGTTCTACAAGACAAGAGACCCAGTACTTC. Translated, it gives CASSSTRQETQYF.

This clonotype appeared a few times. This sequence joins TRBV18 and TRBJ1-3; D is unresolved. CDR1 is KGHSH and CDR2 is LQKENI in the germline V gene. This CDR3 is built from 15 residues. The germline V and J ends were trimmed by 0 bases and 1 base, with 7 bases remaining between them. The CDR3, as DNA: TGTGCCAGCTCACCACCTAGCGGGTCTGGAAACACCATATATTTT. It codes for CASSPPSGSGNTIYF.

V gene TRBV7-6 combines with J gene TRBJ1-2; 7 nucleotides match TRBD1. V was pared by 5 bases and J by 8 bases, with 11 bases of the junction left unmatched. Germline CDR1 reads SGHVS; CDR2 reads FNYEAQ. The CDR3 loop spans 14 amino acids. The CDR3 bases are TGTGCCAGCAGCCCAGGAGAACAGGGGCTAGGCTACACCTTC. Translated, it gives CASSPGEQGLGYTF.

The rearrangement joins TRBV24-1 to TRBJ2-5; D remains ambiguous. Trimming stripped 9 bases from V and 5 bases from J, with 15 bases between. In germline, CDR1 is KGHDR, CDR2 SFDVKD. The CDR3 covers 13 residues. For the CDR3, the DNA is TGTGCCACCGGTCCGGGCCAGCTCGAGACCCAGTACTTC. The encoded protein is CATGPGQLETQYF.

This chain uses TRBV7-9 with TRBJ2-5, with 7 bases that match TRBD2. After removal of 1 base from V and 4 bases from J, the junction contained 3 bases not matched to a gene. In germline, CDR1 is SEHNR, CDR2 FQNEAQ (reference sequence). This CDR3 spans 14 amino acids. The CDR3: CASSLGTRAETQYF. CDR3 nucleotides: TGTGCCAGCAGCTTAGGGACTAGAGCAGAGACCCAGTACTTC.

This clonotype has more than one count but fewer than ten. The V call is TRBV13, the J call TRBJ2-3; D is ambiguous. The CDR3 sequence is 14 residues long. Between the trimmed V and J ends, which lost 5 bases and 0 bases, there was a span of 9 bases. CDR1 and CDR2 from the germline V gene are PRHDT and FYEKMQ (reference sequence). The CDR3 loop is CASSPGSSTDTQYF. The CDR3 DNA reads TGTGCCAGCAGCCCCGGGTCTAGCACAGATACGCAGTATTTT.

The chain uses TRBV9 and TRBJ2-3, with a possible D match to TRBD2 (5 bases). From germline, CDR1 is SGDLS and CDR2 YYNGEE. The CDR3 runs 15 residues. The ends were cut back, 4 bases at V and 0 bases at J, with 12 bases in the middle. The CDR3 DNA reads as TGTGCCAGCAGCTATTTCGCGGGTAGCACAGATACGCAGTATTTT. It specifies CASSYFAGSTDTQYF.

This chain uses TRBV6-5 with TRBJ2-7, with D possibly matching TRBD1 (6 bases). The length of the CDR3 is 15 residues. V lost 4 bases to trimming and J lost 0 bases, with 13 bases between them. Germline values: CDR1 MNHEY, CDR2 SVGAGI. The CDR3: CASSLEDSSSYEQYF. CDR3 nucleotides: TGTGCCAGCAGTTTGGAGGACAGCAGCTCCTACGAGCAGTACTTC.

This clonotype appeared many times. The chain is built from TRBV20-1 and TRBJ2-5; D gene unclear. CDR3 length equals 9 residues. Per germline, CDR1 DFQATT and CDR2 SNEGSKA (reference sequence). CDR3 bases: TGCAGCCCCCTCGGGACCCAGTACTTC. It codes for CSPLGTQYF.

This sequence joins TRBV7-9 and TRBJ1-1, with D possibly TRBD1 on 6 matching bases. The CDR3 is 14 amino acids. CDR1 and CDR2 from the germline V gene are SEHNR and FQNEAQ (reference sequence). Trimming took 4 bases from V and 4 from J, leaving 13 bases between them. The CDR3 loop reads CASSSTGSGTEAFF. The CDR3 region has the DNA TGTGCCAGCAGCTCTACAGGGTCGGGCACTGAAGCTTTCTTT.

The genes are TRBV25-1 and TRBJ1-4, with a possible D match to TRBD1 (6 bases). The V gene lost 1 base and the J gene lost 4 bases, with 16 bases spanning the gap. The CDR3 runs 17 residues. Germline CDR1 MGHDK, CDR2 SYGVNS. The DNA of the CDR3 is TGTGCCAGCAGTGAATTTGGTTACCAGGGGAATAATGAAAAACTGTTTTTT. It codes for CASSEFGYQGNNEKLFF.

This clonotype occurred a few times. This chain joins TRBV12-3 or TRBV12-4 and TRBJ1-1; D is perhaps TRBD1 (6 bases). V was shortened by 3 bases and J by 4 bases, with 12 bases between the two germline ends. The CDR3 runs to 14 residues. The CDR3 nucleotides are TGTGCCAGCAGTTTTCAGGGGTTGGGCACTGAAGCTTTCTTT. This sequence encodes CASSFQGLGTEAFF.

This clonotype appeared once. At one boundary the junction diverges from the germline segment, which might be a read error. The chain links TRBV6-5 to TRBJ1-3; no clear D gene. Germline loops: CDR1 MNHEY, CDR2 SVGAGI. The CDR3 extends over 16 amino acids. CDR3 DNA: TGTGCCGGCAGTTTACTGAGTAGTGGCTCTGGAAACACCATATATTTT. Translated: CAGSLLSSGSGNTIYF.

V is TRBV15 and J is TRBJ2-7; 8 bases align to TRBD2. V shed 4 bases, J shed 4 bases, and the junction held 9 bases outside the gene matches. CDR3 length: 15 residues. Per germline, CDR1 LNHNV and CDR2 YYDKDF (reference sequence). The CDR3 reads CATSKIAGQGYEQYF. The CDR3 DNA reads TGTGCCACCAGCAAAATAGCGGGGCAGGGATACGAGCAGTACTTC.

This clonotype was seen a few times. The chain is built from TRBV9 and TRBJ2-7, with TRBD1 as a possible D gene (5 bases). The CDR3 runs to 13 residues. Germline CDR1 and CDR2: SGDLS and YYNGEE. V was shortened by 0 bases and J by 6 bases, with 10 bases between the two germline ends. The CDR3 DNA sequence: TGTGCCAGCAGCGTAGGAACAAGGGGCGAGCAGTACTTC. The encoded protein is CASSVGTRGEQYF. Looking up the rest from reference TRBV9 and TRBJ2-7 gives the full variable domain: DSGVTQTPKHLITATGQRVTLRCSPRSGDLSVYWYQQSLDQGLQFLIQYYNGEERAKGNILERFSAQQFPDLHSELNLSSLELGDSALYFCASSVGTRGEQYFGPGTRLTVT.

This clonotype came up many times. The chain joins TRBV27 to TRBJ2-1; 9 bases align to TRBD2. V lost 2 bases, J lost 3 bases, and 5 bases stayed unmatched. The germline CDR1 and CDR2 sequences are MNHEY and SMNVEV (reference sequence). The CDR3 spans 16 residues. The CDR3 is CASSLASGRFYNEQFF. The CDR3 nucleotides read TGTGCCAGCAGTTTAGCAAGCGGGAGGTTCTACAATGAGCAGTTCTTC.

This clonotype appeared a few times. The rearrangement links TRBV4-2 to TRBJ1-1; D gene ambiguous. V was clipped by 1 base and J by 0 bases, with 12 bases between them. Per the germline V gene, CDR1 is LGHNA and CDR2 is YNFKEQ. This CDR3 has 16 amino acids. The CDR3 DNA follows: TGTGCCAGCAGCCAAGTCAAGCGGGGTATGAACACTGAAGCTTTCTTT. It is translated as CASSQVKRGMNTEAFF.

The genes are TRBV12-3 or TRBV12-4 and TRBJ2-1; 7 bases are a match to TRBD2. The length of the CDR3 is 18 residues. V gave up 2 bases and J gave up 1 base; unmatched junction bases: 11. DNA of the CDR3: TGTGCCAGCAGTTTATCTTTAGGAAGCGGGATGTCCTACAATGAGCAGTTCTTC. The encoded protein is CASSLSLGSGMSYNEQFF.

This clonotype was seen a handful of times. The gene calls are TRBV7-3 and TRBJ2-3; unclear D gene. CDR3 length equals 18 residues. Between the trimmed V and J ends, which lost 6 bases and 0 bases, there was a span of 22 bases. Germline-derived CDR1 and CDR2 are SGHTA and FQGTGA. CDR3 in amino acids: CASSYRSPELNSTDTQYF. DNA for the CDR3: TGTGCCAGCAGTTATCGGTCTCCCGAGCTCAATAGCACAGATACGCAGTATTTT.

The genes are TRBV7-8 and TRBJ1-1; the D gene is possibly TRBD1 (6 bases). Per the germline V gene, CDR1 is SGHVS and CDR2 is FQNEAQ. The CDR3 is made up of 13 amino acids. V was pared by 4 bases and J by 6 bases, with 12 bases between. The CDR3, as DNA: TGTGCCAGCAGCTCCGCCAGGGGTCCTGAAGCTTTCTTT. Protein sequence: CASSSARGPEAFF. Full variable domain (outside the CDR3, taken from reference TRBV7-8 and TRBJ1-1): GAGVSQSPRYKVAKRGQDVALRCDPISGHVSLFWYQQALGQGPEFLTYFQNEAQLDKSGLPSDRFFAERPEGSVSTLKIQRTQQEDSAVYLCASSSARGPEAFFGQGTRLTVV.

The CDR3 DNA is TGTGCCATCAGTTTTGGACAGGGGGGGGAGACCCAGTACTTC. Its translation: CAISFGQGGETQYF. This chain links TRBV10-3 with TRBJ2-5, with 10 bases aligning to TRBD1. The germline V gene encodes CDR1 ENHRY and CDR2 SYGVKD. The J segment lost 5 bases and the V segment lost 5 bases, leaving 5 bases of the junction unmatched. The CDR3 totals 14 residues.

V gene TRBV7-6 combines with J gene TRBJ1-5, with D possibly being TRBD1 (6 bases). CDR1 is SGHVS, CDR2 FNYEAQ, per germline. The ends were cut back, 5 bases at V and 5 bases at J, with 13 bases in the middle. This CDR3 has 14 amino acids. The CDR3 region is CASSPLGAHQPQHF. CDR3 sequence (DNA): TGTGCCAGCAGCCCCTTGGGGGCCCATCAGCCCCAGCATTTT. Full variable domain (outside the CDR3, taken from reference TRBV7-6 and TRBJ1-5): GAGVSQSPRYKVTKRGQDVALRCDPISGHVSLYWYRQALGQGPEFLTYFNYEAQQDKSGLPNDRFSAERPEGSISTLTIQRTEQRDSAMYRCASSPLGAHQPQHFGDGTRLSIL.

This clonotype showed up many times. V usage is TRBV7-2 and J usage is TRBJ2-1; D is possibly TRBD2 (6 bases). Germline V gene sequence: CDR1 SGHTA, CDR2 FQGNSA. The CDR3 is made up of 15 amino acids. V was shortened by 1 base and J by 4 bases, with 11 bases between the two germline ends. CDR3 nucleotides: TGTGCCAGCAGCTTAGTGGCAGGGAGGTACAATGAGCAGTTCTTC. Its protein is CASSLVAGRYNEQFF.

The V gene is TRBV28, the J gene TRBJ1-4, with D possibly TRBD1 on 5 matching bases. The V end was cut by 3 bases, the J end by 3 bases, with 11 bases between. CDR3 size: 15 residues. CDR1 is MDHEN, CDR2 SYDVKM, per germline. As DNA, the CDR3 is TGTGCCAGCAGTTTCGCGGACACAGCTAATGAAAAACTGTTTTTT. It translates to CASSFADTANEKLFF.

The rearrangement uses TRBV11-2 and TRBJ1-2; 7 bases are shared with TRBD1. V dropped 3 bases and J dropped 3; count of bases not matched to a gene: 1. Germline CDR1 and CDR2: SGHAT and FQNNGV. This CDR3 has 13 residues. CDR3 coding DNA: TGTGCCAGCAGCTTCCAGGGGGACTATGGCTACACCTTC. It translates to CASSFQGDYGYTF.